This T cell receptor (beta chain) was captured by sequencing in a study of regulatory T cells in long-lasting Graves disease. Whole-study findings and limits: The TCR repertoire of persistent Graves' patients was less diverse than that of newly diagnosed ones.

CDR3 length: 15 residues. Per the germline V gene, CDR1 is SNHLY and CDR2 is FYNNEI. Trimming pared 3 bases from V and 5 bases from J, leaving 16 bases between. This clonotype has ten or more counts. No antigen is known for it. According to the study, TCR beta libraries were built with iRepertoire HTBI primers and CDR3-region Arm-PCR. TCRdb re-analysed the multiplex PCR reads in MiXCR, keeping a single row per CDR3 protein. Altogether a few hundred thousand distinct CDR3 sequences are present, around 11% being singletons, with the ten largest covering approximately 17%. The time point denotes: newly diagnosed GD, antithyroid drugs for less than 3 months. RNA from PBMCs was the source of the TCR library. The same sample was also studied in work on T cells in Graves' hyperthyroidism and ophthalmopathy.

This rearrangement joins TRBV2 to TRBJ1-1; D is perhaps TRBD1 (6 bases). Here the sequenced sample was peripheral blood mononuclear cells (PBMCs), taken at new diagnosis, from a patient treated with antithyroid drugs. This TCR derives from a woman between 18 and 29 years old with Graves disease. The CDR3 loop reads CASSDRTGWLTEAFF. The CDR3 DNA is TGTGCCAGCAGTGACCGAACAGGGTGGTTGACTGAAGCTTTCTTT.